One and the same sample provided the 5 T cell receptor beta chains below, sequenced in a study of T cell changes during pregnancy in multiple sclerosis. Clones were read by immunoSEQ multiplex PCR, and TCRdb kept only the in-frame ones, dropping some. The data hold fewer than 35,000 clones, with about 89% observed a single time. This specimen was CD4+ T cells from peripheral blood mononuclear cells, taken in the third trimester of pregnancy. The receptors come from a female donor in good health, enrolled as a control in a pregnancy study.

This clone was counted a single time. The chain uses TRBV15 and TRBJ2-5; 12 nucleotides match TRBD2. V shed 0 bases and J 6 bases; nucleotides not matched to a gene: 8. CDR1 is LNHNV and CDR2 is YYDKDF in the germline V gene (reference sequence). The CDR3 covers 17 residues. CDR3: CATSRDLTSGSPQTQYF. The CDR3, as DNA: TGTGCCACCAGCAGAGATCTGACTAGCGGGAGTCCCCAGACCCAGTACTTC.

The chain employs TRBV5-6 and TRBJ1-2; 7 nucleotides line up with TRBD1. The CDR3 runs 17 residues. CDR1 and CDR2 from the germline V gene are SGHDT and YYEEEE. V shed 4 bases, J shed 4 bases, and the junction held 16 bases outside the gene matches. CDR3 protein: CASSAPPGQMTSYGYTF. In DNA form, the CDR3 reads TGTGCCAGCAGCGCTCCTCCGGGACAGATGACTAGCTATGGCTACACCTTC.

V usage is TRBV18 and J usage is TRBJ1-1; no clear D gene. Germline values: CDR1 KGHSH, CDR2 LQKENI. This CDR3 contains 13 residues. V lost 6 bases and J 6 bases, leaving 14 bases between the germline ends. The CDR3 region is CASSPPGSPEAFF. The CDR3 DNA reads TGTGCCAGCTCGCCGCCGGGGTCCCCTGAAGCTTTCTTT.

The chain joins TRBV5-1 to TRBJ2-5, with D unresolved. The germline V and J ends were trimmed by 8 bases and 2 bases, with 10 bases remaining between them. The CDR3 runs to 12 residues. Germline values: CDR1 SGHRS, CDR2 YFSETQ. The CDR3 is CASTGSQETQYF. In DNA, the CDR3 is TGCGCCAGTACCGGGTCACAAGAGACCCAGTACTTC.

V is TRBV28 and J is TRBJ1-6; 9 bases are shared with TRBD1. Germline CDR1 is MDHEN and CDR2 is SYDVKM. The CDR3 is 16 amino acids. V lost 6 bases and J lost 6; bases outside the gene matches: 9. The CDR3 is CASRSPGQGRNSPLHF. The CDR3 bases are TGTGCCAGCAGAAGCCCGGGACAGGGACGTAATTCACCCCTCCACTTT.